The 27 T cell receptor beta chains listed next were all sequenced from one sample in a study of blood T cell repertoires in COVID-19. Generated by immunoSEQ multiplex PCR, the TCRdb table keeps only in-frame clones and is missing some. The top ten hold less than 8.5% of the sample, which has tens of thousands of clones, 86% seen once. Sequencing input: peripheral blood. These receptors originate from a man aged 55 to 70 with acute or convalescent COVID-19.

The chain couples TRBV3-1 (or the pseudogene TRBV3-2) to TRBJ2-7; the match to TRBD2 covers 9 bases. This CDR3 spans 14 amino acids. CDR1 and CDR2 from the germline V gene are LGHDT and YNNKEL (reference sequence). V lost 5 bases and J lost 3; bases outside the gene matches: 5. The CDR3 sequence: CASSRETSGYEQYF. The CDR3 coding sequence is TGTGCCAGCAGCAGGGAGACTAGCGGCTACGAGCAGTACTTC.

This clone was observed a handful of times. The chain combines TRBV2 with TRBJ2-7; D is undetermined. The CDR3 sequence is 10 residues long. Between the trimmed V and J ends, which lost 8 bases and 1 base, there was a span of 3 bases. Germline V gene sequence: CDR1 SNHLY, CDR2 FYNNEI. DNA of the CDR3: TGTGCCAGCTATTCCTACGAGCAGTACTTC. It translates to CASYSYEQYF.

The chain carries TRBV5-6 and TRBJ1-2; no reliable D call. Deletions cut 0 bases from V and 8 bases from J, with 14 bases between. The CDR3 has 14 residues. Germline-derived CDR1 and CDR2 are SGHDT and YYEEEE. The CDR3 reads CASSLEGRGSGYTF. The CDR3 DNA follows: TGTGCCAGCAGCTTGGAAGGTCGAGGGTCCGGCTACACCTTC.

The V call is TRBV5-1, the J call TRBJ2-1; weak D call: TRBD1 (6 bases). The CDR3 is 12 residues long. Deletions cut 4 bases from V and 10 bases from J, with 12 bases between. Germline lookup yields CDR1 SGHRS and CDR2 YFSETQ. CDR3 bases: TGCGCCAGCAGCGCACAGGGCGGCGAGCAGTTCTTC. It translates to CASSAQGGEQFF.

This chain connects TRBV4-1 to TRBJ2-7; 9 nucleotides line up with TRBD1. The V gene end was trimmed by 3 bases and the J gene end by 5 bases; junction bases not matched to a gene: 8. Germline V gene sequence: CDR1 MGHRA, CDR2 YSYEKL. This CDR3 is 15 amino acids long. As DNA, the CDR3 is TGCGCCAGCAGCCATCCGGGACAGGGAGGCGACGAGCAGTACTTC. Amino acids: CASSHPGQGGDEQYF.

The chain links TRBV13 to TRBJ1-3; D unclear. The CDR3 is 14 amino acids. Germline V gives CDR1 PRHDT, CDR2 FYEKMQ (reference sequence). Deletions cut 5 bases from V and 0 bases from J, with 8 bases between. The CDR3 coding sequence is TGTGCCAGCAGCCGGGGAAGCTCTGGAAACACCATATATTTT. As protein: CASSRGSSGNTIYF.

This clone is a singleton in its sample. The chain joins TRBV5-1 to TRBJ2-1; TRBD2 matches at 14 bases. CDR1 is SGHRS, CDR2 YFSETQ, per germline. The CDR3 is 17 amino acids. J gave up 7 bases and V 7 bases, and 13 bases lay outside the gene matches. The CDR3 DNA reads TGCGCCAGCTACATAACTTCGGGACTAGCGGGAGTTAATGAGCAGTTCTTC. Protein product: CASYITSGLAGVNEQFF.

The chain has TRBV27 and TRBJ1-6; TRBD1 agrees at 8 bases. The germline V gene has CDR1 MNHEY and CDR2 SMNVEV (reference sequence). V lost 6 bases, J lost 7 bases, and 2 bases stayed unmatched. This CDR3 is 13 amino acids long. The CDR3 nucleotides read TGTGCCAGCAGGGGACAGGACAATTCACCCCTCCACTTT. Translating it yields CASRGQDNSPLHF.

V gene TRBV9 combines with J gene TRBJ2-3; D is perhaps TRBD1 (5 bases). From germline, CDR1 is SGDLS and CDR2 YYNGEE. Between the trimmed V and J ends, which lost 0 bases and 4 bases, there was a span of 9 bases. The CDR3 sequence is 14 residues long. The CDR3 loop is CASSVGQRSDTQYF. CDR3 in DNA: TGTGCCAGCAGCGTAGGACAGAGGTCAGATACGCAGTATTTT.

CDR3 protein: CASRTTGGYEKLFF. DNA of the CDR3: TGTGCCAGCAGGACGACAGGGGGGTACGAAAAACTGTTTTTT. This sequence joins TRBV28 and TRBJ1-4; 9 nucleotides line up with TRBD1. CDR3 size: 14 residues. In germline, CDR1 is MDHEN, CDR2 SYDVKM. The V gene end was trimmed by 6 bases and the J gene end by 8 bases; junction bases not matched to a gene: 7.

This clone was seen just once. The chain carries TRBV20-1 and TRBJ2-1; D uncertain. Germline assignment: CDR1 DFQATT and CDR2 SNEGSKA (reference sequence). The CDR3 is made up of 11 amino acids. V dropped 0 bases and J dropped 15 bases, with 12 bases sitting between them. The CDR3 DNA sequence: TGCAGTGCTAGAGATCCTCCTATATCGTTCTTC. Translated, it gives CSARDPPISFF.

The V and J genes are TRBV13 and TRBJ2-3; possible D gene TRBD2, 6 bases. Per the germline V gene, CDR1 is PRHDT and CDR2 is FYEKMQ (reference sequence). Trimming stripped 4 bases from V and 6 bases from J, with 11 bases between. The CDR3 length is 13 residues. The CDR3 bases are TGTGCCAGCAGCTCACTAGCATCCGATACGCAGTATTTT. It specifies CASSSLASDTQYF.

This clone was detected a few times. This rearrangement joins TRBV6-6 to TRBJ1-5; D is ambiguous. This CDR3 is 14 amino acids long. CDR1 and CDR2 from the germline V gene are MNHNY and SVGAGI (reference sequence). The ends were cut back, 2 bases at V and 2 bases at J, with 7 bases in the middle. CDR3 amino acids: CASSYPAGNQPQHF. DNA for the CDR3: TGTGCCAGCAGTTACCCAGCGGGCAATCAGCCCCAGCATTTT.

The sample holds one count of this clone. The J gene is TRBJ1-1, the V gene TRBV11-3, with D perhaps TRBD1 (6 bases). Trimming cost V 5 bases and J 4 bases, with 11 bases left between them. The germline gives CDR1 SGHNT, CDR2 YENEEA. The CDR3 is 13 amino acids. CDR3 residues: CASSQIQGTEAFF. The CDR3 DNA sequence: TGTGCCAGCAGCCAAATACAGGGCACTGAAGCTTTCTTT.

V and J are TRBV7-9 and TRBJ2-1; 13 nucleotides agree with TRBD2. Losses at the gene ends were 4 bases for V and 10 bases for J; bases not matched to a gene: 10. The CDR3 covers 16 residues. Per germline, CDR1 SEHNR and CDR2 FQNEAQ (reference sequence). The CDR3 DNA reads as TGTGCCAGCAGCTCCTGGACTAGCGGGAGTTCGTGGGAGCAGTTCTTC. Translation: CASSSWTSGSSWEQFF.

The V call is TRBV18, the J call TRBJ1-2; D unresolved. Between the trimmed V and J ends, which lost 4 bases and 5 bases, there was a span of 11 bases. The CDR3 covers 13 residues. Germline values: CDR1 KGHSH, CDR2 LQKENI. For the CDR3, the DNA is TGTGCCAGCTCACTCGGGGTGAATTATGGCTACACCTTC. This encodes CASSLGVNYGYTF.

The rearrangement uses TRBV18 and TRBJ1-6; 8 nucleotides align to TRBD1. The CDR3 spans 14 residues. V lost 4 bases and J lost 7; bases outside the gene matches: 3. Germline V lookup: CDR1 KGHSH, CDR2 LQKENI. CDR3 nucleotides: TGTGCCAGCTCACTTGACAGGGGAAATTCACCCCTCCACTTT. This gives the protein CASSLDRGNSPLHF. Drawing the rest from reference TRBV18 and TRBJ1-6, the complete variable domain is NAGVMQNPRHLVRRRGQEARLRCSPMKGHSHVYWYRQLPEEGLKFMVYLQKENIIDESGMPKERFSAEFPKEGPSILRIQQVVRGDSAAYFCASSLDRGNSPLHFGNGTRLTVT.

The chain combines TRBV6-5 with TRBJ2-1, with a possible D match to TRBD2 (6 bases). Germline assignment: CDR1 MNHEY and CDR2 SVGAGI. The CDR3 is 14 residues long. Between the trimmed V and J ends, which lost 4 bases and 9 bases, there was a span of 16 bases. CDR3 region: CASSWRDHRGEQFF. CDR3 bases: TGTGCCAGCAGTTGGCGGGACCACCGGGGTGAGCAGTTCTTC.

This clone was seen a few times. Written as DNA, the CDR3 is TGTGCCAGCAAACCCATGGGGGCCACAGATACGCAGTATTTT. Protein product: CASKPMGATDTQYF. The chain employs TRBV7-7 and TRBJ2-3; weak D call: TRBD1 (6 bases). V shed 7 bases and J shed 2 bases, with 13 bases lying between them. The CDR3 totals 14 residues. Per the germline V gene, CDR1 is SSHAT and CDR2 is FNYEAQ (reference sequence).

This clone was detected only a few times. The J gene is TRBJ1-6, the V gene TRBV5-4, with TRBD1 identical over 9 bases. Per germline, CDR1 SGHNT and CDR2 YYREEE (reference sequence). The trim removed 4 bases at V and 8 bases at J, leaving 10 bases unmatched. This CDR3 region has 16 residues. The DNA of the CDR3 is TGTGCCAGCAGCGTACCGGGACAGGGACCCGATTCACCCCTCCACTTT. Translating gives CASSVPGQGPDSPLHF.

The chain links TRBV5-6 to TRBJ1-6; 7 positions match TRBD1. V was clipped by 4 bases and J by 5 bases; unmatched bases: 9. Looked up from germline, CDR1 is SGHDT and CDR2 is YYEEEE. The CDR3 covers 16 residues. The CDR3 nucleotides read TGTGCCAGCAGCCCTCTAGGACAGGCGAATAATTCACCCCTCCACTTT. Translation gives CASSPLGQANNSPLHF.

This clone is a singleton in its sample. The chain joins TRBV10-3 to TRBJ2-7; D is possibly TRBD2 (6 bases). Germline V CDR1 and CDR2: ENHRY, SYGVKD. The CDR3 totals 15 residues. Deletions cut 0 bases from V and 3 bases from J, with 12 bases between. The CDR3 sequence: CAISESTSPLYEQYF. As DNA, the CDR3 is TGTGCCATCAGTGAGTCTACTAGCCCCCTCTACGAGCAGTACTTC.

The chain recombines TRBV5-6 with TRBJ1-4, with TRBD1 identical over 9 bases. The junction had 9 bases not matched to a gene; V was cut back by 2 bases and J by 10 bases. Germline V gene lookup returns CDR1 SGHDT and CDR2 YYEEEE. CDR3 length: 15 amino acids. The CDR3 nucleotides are TGTGCCAGCAGCTTCCGGGACAGGGTGACGCGAAAACTGTTTTTT. Its translation: CASSFRDRVTRKLFF.

The V call is TRBV28, the J call TRBJ1-2; D is ambiguous. V was shortened by 5 bases and J by 4 bases, with 17 bases between the two germline ends. Per germline, CDR1 MDHEN and CDR2 SYDVKM. The CDR3 covers 15 residues. This CDR3 is CASSAGGPNTYGYTF. As DNA, the CDR3 is TGTGCCAGCAGTGCCGGAGGACCCAACACCTATGGCTACACCTTC.

This rearrangement joins TRBV7-2 to TRBJ2-5; 15 bases agree with TRBD2. The CDR3 has 18 amino acids. The germline V gene has CDR1 SGHTA and CDR2 FQGNSA. V was clipped by 5 bases and J by 2 bases; unmatched bases: 9. CDR3 bases: TGTGCCAGCAGCCCCGGGGGACTAGCGGGAGGACGGCAAGAGACCCAGTACTTC. Translated, it gives CASSPGGLAGGRQETQYF.

The rearrangement joins TRBV6-5 to TRBJ1-6; no clear D. CDR1 MNHEY and CDR2 SVGAGI come from the germline V gene. The CDR3 is 15 amino acids. Trimming removed 3 bases at V and 10 bases at J, with 16 bases between. CDR3 nucleotides: TGTGCCAGCAGTTATCGGGGTCTCGGGGAGTCACCCCTCCACTTT. Protein sequence: CASSYRGLGESPLHF.

This clone appeared once. The chain carries TRBV5-5 and TRBJ1-4; no definite D call. This CDR3 region has 14 residues. CDR1 and CDR2 from the germline V gene are SGHKS and YYEKEE (reference sequence). V was shortened by 4 bases and J by 8 bases, with 15 bases between the two germline ends. CDR3 coding DNA: TGTGCCAGCAGCCCCCAAGGCGGGGTGGAAAAACTGTTTTTT. Its translation is CASSPQGGVEKLFF. The whole variable domain, remainder taken from reference TRBV5-5 and TRBJ1-4, is DAGVTQSPTHLIKTRGQQVTLRCSPISGHKSVSWYQQVLGQGPQFIFQYYEKEERGRGNFPDRFSARQFPNYSSELNVNALLLGDSALYLCASSPQGGVEKLFFGSGTQLSVL.